What follows are 6 T cell receptor beta chains derived from one specimen sequenced in a study of blood T cells in healthy people across ages. A second PCR, run for roughly 7 to 11 cycles, used a sample-barcoded 5' primer plus a J-beta primer mix. One entry per CDR3 protein, called by TCRdb with MiXCR from the 5' RACE reads. Altogether approximately 820,000 distinct CDR3 sequences are present, roughly 44% being singletons, with the ten largest covering approximately 19%. Source material: blood. These receptors originate from a man in his sixties in good health.

This clonotype was recorded once. CDR3 protein: CASSFSQGAYNEQYF. The CDR3 DNA follows: TGTGCCAGCAGCTTTTCCCAGGGCGCCTACAATGAGCAGTACTTC. The V gene is TRBV11-2, the J gene TRBJ2-7, with TRBD1 as a possible D gene (5 bases). V shed 3 bases and J shed 7 bases, with 19 bases lying between them. CDR3 length: 15 residues. Germline CDR1 reads SGHAT; CDR2 reads FQNNGV.

The table lists this clonotype with many counts. The chain combines TRBV21-1 with TRBJ1-5; the table's D call of TRBD1 was not tested on the DNA. TRBV21-1 is tagged as a pseudogene. The CDR3 runs 16 residues. CDR3 sequence reads: CASSKAFQGAYQPQHF. For the CDR3, the DNA is TGTGCCAGCAGCAAAGCTTTTCAGGGGGCATATCAGCCCCAGCATTTT.

This clonotype turned up a few times. The CDR3 spells CASSQDRSAADTQYF. DNA of the CDR3: TGCGCCAGCAGCCAAGATCGCTCAGCCGCAGATACGCAGTATTTT. The rearrangement uses TRBV4-3 and TRBJ2-3; D remains unclear. Deletions cut 0 bases from V and 4 bases from J, with 11 bases between. The CDR3 runs 15 residues. Germline V gene data show CDR1 as LGHNA and CDR2 as YSLEER.

This chain connects TRBV11-2 to TRBJ2-1; 10 bases agree with TRBD1. The J segment lost 8 bases and the V segment lost 1 base, leaving 8 bases of the junction unmatched. This CDR3 spans 16 amino acids. The germline V gene encodes CDR1 SGHAT and CDR2 FQNNGV. The CDR3 region is CASSLGGTGVVDEQFF. The CDR3 DNA follows: TGTGCCAGCAGCTTAGGCGGGACAGGGGTGGTCGATGAGCAGTTCTTC. Based on the CDR3 plus reference TRBV11-2 and TRBJ2-1, the full variable domain is EAGVAQSPRYKIIEKRQSVAFWCNPISGHATLYWYQQILGQGPKLLIQFQNNGVVDDSQLPKDRFSAERLKGVDSTLKIQPAKLEDSAVYLCASSLGGTGVVDEQFFGPGTRLTVL.

This clonotype was recorded a few times. V usage is TRBV20-1 and J usage is TRBJ2-3, with TRBD1 matching over 12 bases. The CDR3 length is 15 residues. V dropped 6 bases and J dropped 5; count of bases not matched to a gene: 9. The germline CDR1 and CDR2 sequences are DFQATT and SNEGSKA (reference sequence). CDR3 in amino acids: CSATGTGGGIDTQYF. CDR3 bases: TGCAGTGCCACCGGGACAGGGGGCGGGATAGATACGCAGTATTTT.

This sequence joins TRBV10-3 and TRBJ2-1; D could derive from TRBD1 or TRBD2 (5 bases each). This CDR3 has 13 amino acids. The V gene's germline CDR1 is ENHRY and CDR2 SYGVKD. Between the trimmed V and J ends, which lost 10 bases and 10 bases, there was a span of 20 bases. As DNA, the CDR3 is TGTGCCACTCGCCGGGACCAGACCTACGAGCAGTTCTTC. Translating gives CATRRDQTYEQFF.